This record covers a single T cell receptor beta chain. This sample was included in a study of cytomegalovirus exposure and HLA in healthy donors. The primer mix had 60 Vbeta and 13 Jbeta primers. Using immunoSEQ multiplex PCR, the repertoire was profiled, and TCRdb retains in-frame clones only, with some absent. Of 65,000 to 100,000 clones listed, roughly 77% are singletons. The sample taken for sequencing was PBMCs. This TCR was sampled from a woman aged 40 to 55 in good health and CMV-seropositive.

CDR3 nucleotides: TGTGCCAGTAGAGCGGGGAGCTCTGGAAACACCATATATTTT. Its translation: CASRAGSSGNTIYF. The rearrangement links TRBV19 to TRBJ1-3, with D unclear. There are 14 residues in the CDR3. Trimming left V 6 bases short and J 0 bases short, with 9 bases between. Per germline, CDR1 LNHDA and CDR2 SQIVND (reference sequence).